The clone carrying this T cell receptor beta chain was recorded once. The data are from a study of blood T cell repertoires in COVID-19. J gave up 4 bases and V 4 bases, and 9 bases lay outside the gene matches. This CDR3 region has 16 residues. CDR1 is SGHRS and CDR2 is YFSETQ in the germline V gene. Assay: immunoSEQ multiplex PCR; the TCRdb copy retains only in-frame clones and omits some. This sample has 70,000 to 90,000 clones, with more than 80% found just once. This chain links TRBV5-1 with TRBJ2-2; 8 bases fit TRBD1. The TCR was taken from a human donor in a cohort sampled during active COVID-19. The sample was peripheral blood. The CDR3 protein is CASSPRTGFSTGELFF. As DNA, the CDR3 is TGCGCCAGCAGCCCACGGACAGGGTTTAGCACCGGGGAGCTGTTTTTT.